This T cell receptor beta chain was profiled in a study of blood T cell repertoires in COVID-19. Overall study context: COVID-19 samples collected from the United States, Italy and Spain covered acute and convalescent phases. From T cells, B-cell-depleted T cells, or PBMCs came the material, which was cDNA or gDNA.

Original processing notes: Reference gene primer amplification gave estimated nucleated cell counts. TCRdb keeps only in-frame clones here, not all; method: immunoSEQ multiplex PCR. D and trimming were read from the DNA, whereas the V and J calls and clone size are those reported in that table. The sample holds hundreds of thousands of clones; roughly 90% are singletons and the top ten take more than 3%. Material for sequencing was peripheral blood. This sequence originates from a woman between 45 and 65 years old with active or convalescent COVID-19.

CDR3 sequence: CASSSPASQETQYF. CDR3 sequence (DNA): TGTGCCAGCAGTTCACCGGCTAGCCAAGAGACCCAGTACTTC. J is TRBJ2-5 and V is TRBV6-5; D gene unclear. CDR1 MNHEY and CDR2 SVGAGI come from the germline V gene. The CDR3 covers 14 residues. Trimming shortened V by 4 bases and J by 1 base, and 10 bases separated the two germline ends.